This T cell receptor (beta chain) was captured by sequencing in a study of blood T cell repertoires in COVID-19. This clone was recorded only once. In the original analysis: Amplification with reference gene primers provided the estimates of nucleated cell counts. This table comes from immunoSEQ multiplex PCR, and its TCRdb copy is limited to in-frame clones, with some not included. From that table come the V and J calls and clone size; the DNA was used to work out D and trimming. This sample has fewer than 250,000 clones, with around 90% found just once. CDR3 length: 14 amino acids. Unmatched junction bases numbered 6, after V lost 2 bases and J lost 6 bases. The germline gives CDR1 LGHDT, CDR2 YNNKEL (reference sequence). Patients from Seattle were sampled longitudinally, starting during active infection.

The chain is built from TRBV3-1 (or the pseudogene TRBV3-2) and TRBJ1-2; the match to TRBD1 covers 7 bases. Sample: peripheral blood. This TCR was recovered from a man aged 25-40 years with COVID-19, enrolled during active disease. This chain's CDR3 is CASSQLQGTHGYTF. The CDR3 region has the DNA TGTGCCAGCAGCCAACTACAGGGGACCCATGGCTACACCTTC.